This TCR beta chain was sequenced in a study of graft-versus-host responses after intestinal transplantation. Study details: Recipients received multivisceral, liver-intestinal, or isolated intestinal transplants. Every one of the recipients received anti-thymocyte globulin induction and afterwards took tacrolimus and steroids for around 3 years.

Assay used: immunoSEQ multiplex PCR; TCRdb lists only in-frame clones, some missing. The data show around 130,000 clones, with more than 80% seen just once and 0.16% held by the top ten. In the case of this clone: No antigen is known for it.

The germline V and J ends were trimmed by 4 bases and 1 base, with 11 bases remaining between them. CDR1 is SGHDN and CDR2 is FVKESK in the germline V gene. The CDR3 contains 14 residues. This chain connects TRBV14 to TRBJ2-7, with no clear D. The source material was unstimulated CD4+ T cells sorted from spleen or lymph node cells, sampled before intestinal transplant. The receptor was derived from a human donor who received an intestinal transplant. The CDR3 DNA reads as TGTGCCAGCAGCCCTCACTCAATTTCCTACGAGCAGTACTTC. This sequence encodes CASSPHSISYEQYF.